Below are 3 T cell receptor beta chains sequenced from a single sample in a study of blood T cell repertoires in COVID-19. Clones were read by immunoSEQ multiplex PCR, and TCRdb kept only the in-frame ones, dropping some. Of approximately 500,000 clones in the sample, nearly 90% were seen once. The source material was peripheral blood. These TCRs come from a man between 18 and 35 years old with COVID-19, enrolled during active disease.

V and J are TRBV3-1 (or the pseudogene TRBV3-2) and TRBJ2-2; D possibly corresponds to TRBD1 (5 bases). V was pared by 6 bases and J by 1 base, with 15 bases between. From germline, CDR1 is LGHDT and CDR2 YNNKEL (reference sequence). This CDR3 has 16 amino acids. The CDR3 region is CASRDPTVLNTGELFF. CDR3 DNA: TGTGCCAGCAGGGACCCGACAGTGCTGAACACCGGGGAGCTGTTTTTT.

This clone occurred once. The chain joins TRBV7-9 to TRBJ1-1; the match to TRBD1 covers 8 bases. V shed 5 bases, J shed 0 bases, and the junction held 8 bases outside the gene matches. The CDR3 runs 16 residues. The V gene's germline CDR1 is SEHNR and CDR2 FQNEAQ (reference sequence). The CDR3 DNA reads TGTGCCAGCAGCCCCACGACAGGGGACCTGAACACTGAAGCTTTCTTT. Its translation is CASSPTTGDLNTEAFF.

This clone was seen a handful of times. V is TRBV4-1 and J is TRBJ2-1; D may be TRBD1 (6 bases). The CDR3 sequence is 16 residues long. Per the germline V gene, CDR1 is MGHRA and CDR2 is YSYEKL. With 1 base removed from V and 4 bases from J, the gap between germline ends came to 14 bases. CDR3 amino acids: CASSQGQGLRYNEQFF. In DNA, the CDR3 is TGCGCCAGCAGCCAAGGGCAGGGGCTGAGGTACAATGAGCAGTTCTTC.